This entry lists 5 T cell receptor beta chains sequenced from one sample in a study of T-cell reconstitution after alpha-beta-depleted transplantation in children. The library targeted TCRbeta and was prepared with unique molecular identifiers. TCRdb processed the PCR reads anew with MiXCR; each CDR3 protein has one entry. The profile shows about 460,000 distinct CDR3 sequences, about 10% of them singletons. This material consisted of PBMCs, taken before TCRalphabeta/CD19-depleted stem cell transplant. The receptors were sampled from a child aged 2 to 9 with inherited bone marrow failure, due to receive a stem cell transplant.

This clonotype has more than one count but fewer than ten. The chain uses TRBV28 and TRBJ2-7; D is unclear. The CDR3 loop spans 14 amino acids. Trimming took 0 bases from V and 1 from J, leaving 7 bases between them. Germline lookup yields CDR1 MDHEN and CDR2 SYDVKM. DNA of the CDR3: TGTGCCAGCAGTTTATGGCTGGGATCCTACGAGCAGTACTTC. Its protein product is CASSLWLGSYEQYF.

Only a few counts were recorded for this clonotype. The genes are TRBV6-5 and TRBJ2-7, with TRBD2 as a possible D gene (7 bases). The CDR3 extends over 14 amino acids. Per the germline V gene, CDR1 is MNHEY and CDR2 is SVGAGI. V lost 2 bases to trimming and J lost 2 bases, with 10 bases between them. DNA of the CDR3: TGTGCCAGCAGTTACGCGGGGGCCCCCTACGAGCAGTACTTC. Translation: CASSYAGAPYEQYF.

This clonotype has ten or more counts. The rearrangement links TRBV15 to TRBJ2-2, with D possibly being TRBD2 (6 bases). The V and J ends lost 3 bases and 3 bases respectively, with 14 bases between them. CDR3 length: 16 residues. Germline lookup yields CDR1 LNHNV and CDR2 YYDKDF (reference sequence). CDR3 residues: CATSRRDQWYTGELFF. In DNA form, the CDR3 reads TGTGCCACCAGCAGGCGGGACCAGTGGTACACCGGGGAGCTGTTTTTT.

This clonotype was counted many times. The V gene is TRBV7-6, the J gene TRBJ2-1; TRBD2 aligns across 8 bases. This CDR3 comprises 18 residues. From germline, CDR1 is SGHVS and CDR2 FNYEAQ. Losses at the gene ends were 1 base for V and 4 bases for J; bases not matched to a gene: 12. CDR3 coding DNA: TGTGCCAGCAGCTTAGACTACACCGGGGGGGCCTCGTACAATGAGCAGTTCTTC. Translating it yields CASSLDYTGGASYNEQFF.

The chain combines TRBV25-1 with TRBJ2-5, with TRBD1 as a possible D gene (6 bases). The V and J ends lost 4 bases and 4 bases respectively, with 13 bases between them. The V gene's germline CDR1 is MGHDK and CDR2 SYGVNS. CDR3 length: 14 residues. CDR3 coding DNA: TGTGCCAGCAGTGCCAGGGGATGGGGAGAGACCCAGTACTTC. Translated: CASSARGWGETQYF. Supplemented by reference TRBV25-1 and TRBJ2-5, the full variable domain reads EADIYQTPRYLVIGTGKKITLECSQTMGHDKMYWYQQDPGMELHLIHYSYGVNSTEKGDLSSESTVSRIRTEHFPLTLESARPSHTSQYLCASSARGWGETQYFGPGTRLLVL.